The 28 T cell receptor beta chains below come from one sample, sequenced in a study of graft-versus-host responses after intestinal transplantation. Assay: immunoSEQ multiplex PCR; the TCRdb copy retains only in-frame clones and omits some. The data show some 44,000 clones, about 95% seen once. This material consisted of PBMCs, taken approximately 360 days after intestinal transplant. Receptor source: a human patient who received an intestinal transplant, so some T cells may come from the graft donor.

The chain links TRBV27 to TRBJ1-2; a weak D match, TRBD1 (6 bases). Germline assignment: CDR1 MNHEY and CDR2 SMNVEV (reference sequence). The CDR3 contains 14 residues. Trimming removed 6 bases at V and 4 bases at J, with 15 bases between. The CDR3 loop is CASRETGGIYGYTF. The CDR3 bases are TGTGCCAGCAGGGAGACAGGCGGAATCTATGGCTACACCTTC.

CDR3 region: CATRYRGGYEQYF. Here the CDR3 DNA reads TGTGCCACCCGCTACAGGGGGGGGTACGAGCAGTACTTC. The chain joins TRBV19 to TRBJ2-7; D possibly corresponds to TRBD1 (8 bases). The germline gives CDR1 LNHDA, CDR2 SQIVND (reference sequence). The CDR3 consists of 13 residues. Trimming shortened V by 10 bases and J by 4 bases, and 17 bases separated the two germline ends.

This chain links TRBV10-3 with TRBJ2-7, with 9 bases fitting TRBD1. Germline CDR1 reads ENHRY; CDR2 reads SYGVKD. This CDR3 has 15 amino acids. Unmatched junction bases numbered 7, after V lost 7 bases and J lost 0 bases. The CDR3, as DNA: TGTGCCATCACCTTGGACAGGGGAAGCTCCTACGAGCAGTACTTC. Its protein is CAITLDRGSSYEQYF.

The rearrangement links TRBV6-5 to TRBJ2-7; perhaps TRBD1 as D (5 bases). CDR1 and CDR2 (germline): MNHEY, SVGAGI. V dropped 5 bases and J dropped 5 bases, with 10 bases sitting between them. The CDR3 loop spans 12 amino acids. This CDR3 is CASSEGRDEQYF. The CDR3 DNA reads TGTGCCAGCAGTGAAGGCAGGGACGAGCAGTACTTC.

This clone appeared once. The J gene is TRBJ1-4, the V gene TRBV6-5, with D uncertain. V lost 1 base, J lost 7 bases, and 10 bases lay in between. The CDR3 has 14 residues. Looked up from germline, CDR1 is MNHEY and CDR2 is SVGAGI. CDR3 nucleotide sequence: TGTGCCAGCAGTTACTTAGGGTCTGGTGAAAAACTGTTTTTT. Protein: CASSYLGSGEKLFF.

The chain carries TRBV6-1 and TRBJ1-5; no reliable D call. Germline assignment: CDR1 MNHNS and CDR2 SASEGT. V was clipped by 8 bases and J by 7 bases, with 12 bases between them. The CDR3 is made up of 12 amino acids. The CDR3 DNA reads TGTGCCAGCGTAGCAGGCGGGCAGCCCCAGCATTTT. Residues: CASVAGGQPQHF.

This chain uses TRBV5-1 with TRBJ2-1, with D possibly TRBD1 on 6 matching bases. CDR1 and CDR2 (germline): SGHRS, YFSETQ. Trimming shortened V by 0 bases and J by 0 bases, and 7 bases separated the two germline ends. The CDR3 is 15 amino acids. In DNA form, the CDR3 reads TGCGCCAGCAGCTTGGCACAGGGCTCCTACAATGAGCAGTTCTTC. This translates into CASSLAQGSYNEQFF.

This clone was observed a single time. The chain links TRBV25-1 to TRBJ2-2; D possibly corresponds to TRBD2 (5 bases). V gave up 3 bases and J gave up 2 bases, with 13 bases separating them. In germline, CDR1 is MGHDK, CDR2 SYGVNS. This CDR3 has 16 amino acids. The chain's CDR3 is CASSDLGLLNTGELFF. DNA of the CDR3: TGTGCCAGCAGTGACCTCGGACTCCTTAACACCGGGGAGCTGTTTTTT.

This clone was seen only once. V usage is TRBV10-3 and J usage is TRBJ2-5; D ambiguous. The V gene's germline CDR1 is ENHRY and CDR2 SYGVKD. Trimming took off 3 bases at V and 5 bases at J, with 4 bases between the two ends. The CDR3 totals 11 residues. For the CDR3, the DNA is TGTGCCATCAGTGACCGCGAGACCCAGTACTTC. It codes for CAISDRETQYF.

In the case of this clone: At one end, the junction sequence differs from germline, possibly due to a read error. This chain links TRBV10-3 with TRBJ2-5; perhaps D is TRBD1 or TRBD2 (6 bases each). Germline V gives CDR1 ENHRY, CDR2 SYGVKD. The CDR3 spans 12 residues. CDR3 amino acids: CAVSEGGETQYF. The CDR3 coding sequence is TGTGCCGTCAGTGAGGGGGGAGAGACCCAGTACTTC.

This chain connects TRBV5-5 to TRBJ1-2; 10 bases map to TRBD1. The CDR3 runs to 15 residues. V was clipped by 0 bases and J by 5 bases; unmatched bases: 4. Germline lookup yields CDR1 SGHKS and CDR2 YYEKEE (reference sequence). The CDR3 spells CASSLGDRGRYGYTF. CDR3 DNA: TGTGCCAGCAGCTTGGGGGACAGGGGTCGGTATGGCTACACCTTC.

The chain recombines TRBV5-1 with TRBJ2-1; D might be TRBD1 or TRBD2, each matching 8 bases. This CDR3 spans 15 amino acids. Germline V gene data show CDR1 as SGHRS and CDR2 as YFSETQ. Trimming shortened V by 6 bases and J by 7 bases, and 20 bases separated the two germline ends. CDR3 protein: CASNTGGTGPNEQFF. The CDR3 coding sequence is TGCGCCAGCAACACGGGAGGGACAGGCCCTAATGAGCAGTTCTTC.

This chain uses TRBV9 with TRBJ1-5; 7 positions match TRBD1. Germline V gives CDR1 SGDLS, CDR2 YYNGEE. The CDR3 sequence is 14 residues long. Losses at the gene ends were 3 bases for V and 11 bases for J; bases not matched to a gene: 11. The CDR3 loop is CASSARDSAGTQHF. DNA for the CDR3: TGTGCCAGCAGCGCCCGGGACAGCGCAGGGACCCAGCATTTT. The entire variable domain, with the rest obtained from reference TRBV9 and TRBJ1-5, is as follows: DSGVTQTPKHLITATGQRVTLRCSPRSGDLSVYWYQQSLDQGLQFLIQYYNGEERAKGNILERFSAQQFPDLHSELNLSSLELGDSALYFCASSARDSAGTQHFGDGTRLSIL.

The V gene is TRBV2, the J gene TRBJ2-1; possible D gene TRBD2, 5 bases. Germline V gives CDR1 SNHLY, CDR2 FYNNEI. This CDR3 region has 10 residues. V lost 4 bases and J lost 15, with 10 bases in between. CDR3 amino acids: CASSVYEGFF. The DNA for the CDR3 is TGTGCCAGCAGTGTATACGAGGGGTTCTTC.

The chain has TRBV2 and TRBJ2-3; 12 bases match TRBD2. CDR3 length: 13 amino acids. With 9 bases clipped from V and 6 bases from J, the junction kept 4 bases outside the gene matches. Germline CDR1 SNHLY, CDR2 FYNNEI. The CDR3, as DNA: TGTGCCAGTAGACTAGCGGGGGTCGATACGCAGTATTTT. Translated: CASRLAGVDTQYF.

The V gene is TRBV6-5, the J gene TRBJ1-6; possible D gene TRBD1, 5 bases. The germline V gene encodes CDR1 MNHEY and CDR2 SVGAGI. V was pared by 6 bases and J by 10 bases, with 13 bases between. This CDR3 is 13 amino acids long. In DNA form, the CDR3 reads TGTGCCAGCAGCCCAGGGACTAGGTCACCCCTCCACTTT. Translation: CASSPGTRSPLHF.

V and J are TRBV5-1 and TRBJ1-4; D possibly corresponds to TRBD1 (5 bases). The CDR3 covers 14 residues. Trimming pared 1 base from V and 8 bases from J, leaving 12 bases between. CDR1 SGHRS and CDR2 YFSETQ come from the germline V gene. The CDR3 nucleotides read TGCGCCAGCAGCTTGAGAGGGGCCGGGGAAAAACTGTTTTTT. Translating gives CASSLRGAGEKLFF.

The chain is built from TRBV6-5 and TRBJ1-3; D gene ambiguous. This CDR3 is built from 14 residues. Germline lookup yields CDR1 MNHEY and CDR2 SVGAGI. Trimming pared 0 bases from V and 4 bases from J, leaving 7 bases between. For the CDR3, the DNA is TGTGCCAGCAGTTACTCGACCGCCGGAAACACCATATATTTT. Its translation: CASSYSTAGNTIYF.

V gene TRBV5-1 combines with J gene TRBJ1-5, with 10 bases identical to TRBD1. The J segment lost 1 base and the V segment lost 7 bases, leaving 5 bases of the junction unmatched. Per germline, CDR1 SGHRS and CDR2 YFSETQ. The CDR3 runs to 15 residues. CDR3 sequence: CASALGQGSNQPQHF. CDR3 nucleotide sequence: TGCGCCAGCGCACTGGGACAGGGGAGCAATCAGCCCCAGCATTTT.

The chain combines TRBV5-1 with TRBJ2-1; 10 bases are shared with TRBD1. The CDR3 length is 15 residues. Germline values: CDR1 SGHRS, CDR2 YFSETQ. CDR3: CATTTGGASVNEQFF. CDR3 coding DNA: TGCGCAACGACGACAGGGGGCGCATCGGTGAATGAGCAGTTCTTC.

V and J are TRBV10-2 and TRBJ1-2, with D uncertain. This CDR3 region has 11 residues. Trimming took off 3 bases at V and 6 bases at J, with 5 bases between the two ends. The germline gives CDR1 WSHSY, CDR2 SAAADI. Here the CDR3 DNA reads TGCGCCAGCAGTGACCTAAATGGCTACACCTTC. Amino acids: CASSDLNGYTF.

V is TRBV19 and J is TRBJ2-7, with unresolved D. V lost 10 bases, J lost 4 bases, and 14 bases lay in between. Germline loops: CDR1 LNHDA, CDR2 SQIVND (reference sequence). The CDR3 runs 12 residues. In nucleotides, the CDR3 is TGTGCCACCCGACCCACACCTTACGAGCAGTACTTC. Protein sequence: CATRPTPYEQYF.

V usage is TRBV6-1 and J usage is TRBJ1-2, with D maybe TRBD1 (6 bases). Germline V gene data show CDR1 as MNHNS and CDR2 as SASEGT. This CDR3 is built from 15 residues. V was pared by 7 bases and J by 4 bases, with 19 bases between. This CDR3 reads CASTDGGGRTYGYTF. CDR3 DNA: TGTGCCAGCACCGATGGGGGCGGCCGGACCTATGGCTACACCTTC.

J is TRBJ2-5 and V is TRBV5-1; 8 bases are a match to TRBD2. The CDR3 covers 15 residues. From germline, CDR1 is SGHRS and CDR2 YFSETQ. V trimming: 4 bases; J trimming: 2 bases; junction bases outside the gene matches: 7. The CDR3 is CASSPLTGGQETQYF. The CDR3 coding sequence is TGCGCCAGCAGCCCTTTAACGGGGGGGCAAGAGACCCAGTACTTC.

This chain links TRBV5-6 with TRBJ2-1, with 12 positions matching TRBD2. Germline V gene sequence: CDR1 SGHDT, CDR2 YYEEEE. Trimming removed 1 base from V and 5 bases from J; junction bases left unmatched: 1. The CDR3 has 15 amino acids. CDR3 nucleotide sequence: TGTGCCAGCAGCTTGACTAGCGGGAGGAACAATGAGCAGTTCTTC. It yields the protein CASSLTSGRNNEQFF.

The chain carries TRBV11-2 and TRBJ1-6, with 7 bases fitting TRBD1. Germline V lookup: CDR1 SGHAT, CDR2 FQNNGV. V lost 1 base, J lost 10 bases, and 7 bases stayed unmatched. This CDR3 contains 15 residues. The CDR3 is CASSLAGGSGSPLHF. The CDR3 coding sequence is TGTGCCAGCAGCTTAGCAGGGGGTTCCGGGTCACCCCTCCACTTT.

The V call is TRBV27, the J call TRBJ1-2; 8 nucleotides align to TRBD1. CDR1 and CDR2 from the germline V gene are MNHEY and SMNVEV (reference sequence). Germline trimming cut 3 bases from V and 8 bases from J; bases unmatched to any gene: 8. CDR3 length: 14 residues. The CDR3 loop is CASSFAGGDNGYTF. CDR3 coding DNA: TGTGCCAGCAGTTTCGCAGGGGGCGACAACGGCTACACCTTC.

The rearrangement links TRBV10-2 to TRBJ2-5; possible D gene TRBD2, 6 bases. CDR1 is WSHSY, CDR2 SAAADI, per germline. V lost 4 bases and J 2 bases, leaving 17 bases between the germline ends. The CDR3 contains 16 residues. The CDR3 protein is CASSGGLARGQETQYF. The CDR3 region has the DNA TGCGCCAGCAGTGGAGGTCTAGCGAGGGGTCAAGAGACCCAGTACTTC.